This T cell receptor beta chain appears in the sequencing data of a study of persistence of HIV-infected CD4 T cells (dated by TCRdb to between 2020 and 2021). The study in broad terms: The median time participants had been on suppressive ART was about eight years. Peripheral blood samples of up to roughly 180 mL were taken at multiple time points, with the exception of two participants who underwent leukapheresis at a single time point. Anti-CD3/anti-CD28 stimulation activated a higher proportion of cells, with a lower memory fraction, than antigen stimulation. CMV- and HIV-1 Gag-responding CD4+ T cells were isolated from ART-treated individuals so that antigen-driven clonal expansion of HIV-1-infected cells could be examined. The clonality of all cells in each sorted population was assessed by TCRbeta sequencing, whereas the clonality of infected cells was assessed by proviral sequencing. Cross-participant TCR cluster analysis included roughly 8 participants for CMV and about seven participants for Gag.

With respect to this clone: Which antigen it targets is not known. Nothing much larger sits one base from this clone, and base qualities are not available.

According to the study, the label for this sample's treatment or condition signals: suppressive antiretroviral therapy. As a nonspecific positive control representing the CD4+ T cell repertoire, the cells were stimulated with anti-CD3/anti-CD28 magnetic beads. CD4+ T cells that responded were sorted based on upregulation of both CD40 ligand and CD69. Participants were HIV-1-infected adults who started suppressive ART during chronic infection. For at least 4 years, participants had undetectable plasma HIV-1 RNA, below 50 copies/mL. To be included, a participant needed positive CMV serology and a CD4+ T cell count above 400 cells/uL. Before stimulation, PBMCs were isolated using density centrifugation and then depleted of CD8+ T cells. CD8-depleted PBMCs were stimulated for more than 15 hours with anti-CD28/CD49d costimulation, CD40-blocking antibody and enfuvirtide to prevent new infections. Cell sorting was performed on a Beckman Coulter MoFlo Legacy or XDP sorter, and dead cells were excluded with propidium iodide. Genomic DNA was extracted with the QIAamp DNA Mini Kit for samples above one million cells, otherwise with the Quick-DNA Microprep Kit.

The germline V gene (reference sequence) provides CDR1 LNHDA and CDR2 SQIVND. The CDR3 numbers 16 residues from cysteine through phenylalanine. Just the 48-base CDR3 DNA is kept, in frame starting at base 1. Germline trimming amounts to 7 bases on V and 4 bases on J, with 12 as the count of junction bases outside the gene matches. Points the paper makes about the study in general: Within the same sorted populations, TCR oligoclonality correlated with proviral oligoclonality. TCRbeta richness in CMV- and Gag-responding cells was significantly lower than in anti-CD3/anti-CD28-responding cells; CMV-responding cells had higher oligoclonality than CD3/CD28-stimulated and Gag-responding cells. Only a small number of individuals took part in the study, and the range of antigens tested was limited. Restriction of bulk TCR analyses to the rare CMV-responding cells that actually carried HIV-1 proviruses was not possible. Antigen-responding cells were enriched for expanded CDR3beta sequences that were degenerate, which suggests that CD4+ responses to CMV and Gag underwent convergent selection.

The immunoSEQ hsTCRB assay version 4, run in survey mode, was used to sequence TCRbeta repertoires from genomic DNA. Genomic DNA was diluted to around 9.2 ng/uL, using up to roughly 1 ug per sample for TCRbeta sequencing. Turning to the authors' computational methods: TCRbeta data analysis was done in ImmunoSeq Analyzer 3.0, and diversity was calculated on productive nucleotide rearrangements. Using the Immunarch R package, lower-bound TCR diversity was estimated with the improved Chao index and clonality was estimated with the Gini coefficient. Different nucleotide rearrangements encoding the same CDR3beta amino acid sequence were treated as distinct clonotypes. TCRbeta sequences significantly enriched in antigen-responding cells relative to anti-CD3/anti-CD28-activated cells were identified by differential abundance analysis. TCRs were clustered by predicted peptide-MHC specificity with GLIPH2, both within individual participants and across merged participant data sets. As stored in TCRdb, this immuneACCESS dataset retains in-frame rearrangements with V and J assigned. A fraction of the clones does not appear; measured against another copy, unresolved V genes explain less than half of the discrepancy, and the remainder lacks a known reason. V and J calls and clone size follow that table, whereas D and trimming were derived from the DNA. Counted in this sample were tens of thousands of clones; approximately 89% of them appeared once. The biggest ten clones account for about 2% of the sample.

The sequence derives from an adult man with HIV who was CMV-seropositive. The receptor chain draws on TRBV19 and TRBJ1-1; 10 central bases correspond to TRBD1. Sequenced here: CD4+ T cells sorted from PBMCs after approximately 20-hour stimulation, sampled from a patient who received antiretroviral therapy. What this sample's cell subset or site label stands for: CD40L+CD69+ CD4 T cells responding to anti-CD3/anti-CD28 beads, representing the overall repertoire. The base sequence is TGTGCCAGTACCAAACCCCGGGACAGGGGAACCACTGAAGCTTTCTTT. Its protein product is CASTKPRDRGTTEAFF.